Listed here are 10 T cell receptor beta chains from one sample, sequenced in a study of shared clonotypes between healthy human individuals. Measured with immunoSEQ multiplex PCR; TCRdb has only the in-frame clones, and not every one. The table has 2 million to 2.5 million clones, approximately 90% seen once. Sequenced material: naive CD4+ T cells from PBMCs. Described subset: CD45RA+ positively selected. Source of these receptors: a man younger than 30 in good health. Some clones in this sample may be carry-over from other donors' samples.

Here the CDR3 reads CASSPQGRGTTEAFF. DNA of the CDR3: TGTGCCAGCAGCCCCCAAGGTCGGGGTACCACTGAAGCTTTCTTT. The chain joins TRBV14 to TRBJ1-1; D remains ambiguous. Germline V gene data show CDR1 as SGHDN and CDR2 as FVKESK. Trimming took off 4 bases at V and 4 bases at J, with 16 bases between the two ends. The CDR3 extends over 15 amino acids.

This chain connects TRBV5-4 to TRBJ2-1; no definite D call. Germline V gene sequence: CDR1 SGHNT, CDR2 YYREEE (reference sequence). V lost 2 bases, J lost 6 bases, and 9 bases lay in between. The CDR3 is 13 amino acids. This CDR3 reads CASSLPGLNEQFF. The CDR3 DNA sequence: TGTGCCAGCAGCTTACCGGGCCTCAATGAGCAGTTCTTC.

This clone turned up a few times. The chain joins TRBV30 to TRBJ1-1; D not certain. The CDR3 is made up of 14 amino acids. Trimming took off 2 bases at V and 0 bases at J, with 10 bases between the two ends. The germline gives CDR1 GTSNPN, CDR2 SVGIG (reference sequence). The CDR3 spells CAWSRTSMNTEAFF. The CDR3 DNA reads as TGTGCCTGGAGTCGGACGAGCATGAACACTGAAGCTTTCTTT.

V is TRBV18 and J is TRBJ2-2; unclear D gene. V lost 3 bases and J 7 bases, leaving 9 bases between the germline ends. CDR1 and CDR2 (germline): KGHSH, LQKENI. The CDR3 sequence is 13 residues long. The CDR3 nucleotides are TGTGCCAGCTCACCGACCTCGGGCGGGGAGCTGTTTTTT. Its translation: CASSPTSGGELFF. Looking up the rest from reference TRBV18 and TRBJ2-2 gives the full variable domain: NAGVMQNPRHLVRRRGQEARLRCSPMKGHSHVYWYRQLPEEGLKFMVYLQKENIIDESGMPKERFSAEFPKEGPSILRIQQVVRGDSAAYFCASSPTSGGELFFGEGSRLTVL.

The V and J genes are TRBV29-1 and TRBJ2-3, with D maybe TRBD1 (7 bases). Between the trimmed V and J ends, which lost 3 bases and 4 bases, there was a span of 17 bases. This CDR3 region has 15 residues. The germline V gene encodes CDR1 SQVTM and CDR2 ANQGSEA. In DNA form, the CDR3 reads TGCAGCGTTGAGTGGAGGGGGCGCCGGGCAGATACGCAGTATTTT. It encodes CSVEWRGRRADTQYF.

The chain couples TRBV16 to TRBJ1-4; D ambiguous. Germline-derived CDR1 and CDR2 are KGHSY and FQNENV. The CDR3 loop spans 16 amino acids. The V end was cut by 5 bases, the J end by 3 bases, with 16 bases between. In nucleotides, the CDR3 is TGTGCCAGCAGCTTACTCTCGGGAGACTCTAATGAAAAACTGTTTTTT. It translates to CASSLLSGDSNEKLFF.

This rearrangement joins TRBV28 to TRBJ1-1; 8 bases are shared with TRBD1. The CDR3 consists of 16 residues. Germline CDR1 MDHEN, CDR2 SYDVKM. The ends lost 4 bases at V and 2 bases at J; junction bases unmatched: 9. The CDR3 DNA reads TGTGCCAGCAGTTCCTTGGGGGACAGGCCTAACACTGAAGCTTTCTTT. Its translation: CASSSLGDRPNTEAFF.

In the case of this clone: The sample contains more than one DNA sequence encoding this CDR3. The rearrangement links TRBV5-1 to TRBJ2-1, with TRBD2 matching over 12 bases. This CDR3 spans 16 amino acids. Germline loops: CDR1 SGHRS, CDR2 YFSETQ. J lost 6 bases, V lost 4 bases, and 8 bases had no gene match. The CDR3 DNA follows: TGCGCCAGCAGCCCGCTGGGACTAGCGGGCGGCAATGAGCAGTTCTTC. Amino acid sequence: CASSPLGLAGGNEQFF.

This sequence joins TRBV19 and TRBJ1-5, with 7 bases that match TRBD1. Germline CDR1 LNHDA, CDR2 SQIVND (reference sequence). The trim removed 9 bases at V and 3 bases at J, leaving 8 bases unmatched. The CDR3 consists of 14 residues. CDR3: CASEEGAFNQPQHF. The CDR3 DNA follows: TGTGCCAGCGAAGAGGGGGCGTTCAATCAGCCCCAGCATTTT.

The chain carries TRBV5-1 and TRBJ1-2; D gene unclear. Germline loops: CDR1 SGHRS, CDR2 YFSETQ. The CDR3 length is 13 residues. Between the trimmed V and J ends, which lost 5 bases and 5 bases, there was a span of 13 bases. In DNA form, the CDR3 reads TGCGCCAGCAGTTCTGACGGCGCTTATGGCTACACCTTC. This codes for CASSSDGAYGYTF.